This T cell receptor beta chain is from a study of cytomegalovirus exposure and HLA in healthy donors. Study-level results: Analyses of presence/absence relied on an assumption of roughly uniform sequencing depth across donors. TCR beta chain V- and J-gene trimming was linked, in a later analysis, to a missense variant in DCLRE1C. A classifier reportedly called cytomegalovirus status with high sensitivity and specificity.

For this clone: No antigen is known for it.

The PCR was carried out with 60 Vbeta primers and 13 Jbeta primers. In the authors' methods: In a later analysis, around 10 million of some 80 million unique beta chains occurred in at least two donors. Sequencing used immunoSEQ multiplex PCR; TCRdb keeps in-frame clones, though not all of them. The DNA gave D and trimming, while V, J and clone size come from that table. Of 150,000 or so clones in the sample, roughly 80% were seen once. V was trimmed by 5 bases and J by 5 bases, leaving 12 bases between them. Germline loops: CDR1 MDHEN, CDR2 SYDVKM. This CDR3 has 13 residues. This sequence was found in a man aged 50-59 years in good health and CMV-seropositive. Specimen: PBMCs. J is TRBJ2-5 and V is TRBV28, with a tentative D call TRBD1 (5 bases). The CDR3, as DNA: TGTGCCAGCAGTACTCAGGGTTGGGAGACCCAGTACTTC. It yields the protein CASSTQGWETQYF.